This TCR beta chain was captured in a study of blood T cell repertoires in COVID-19. At the level of the study: The origin of the acute and convalescent COVID-19 samples was the United States, Italy and Spain. Nucleic acid was either cDNA or gDNA, and it came from T cells, B-cell-depleted T cells, or PBMCs.

In the original processing: Estimation of nucleated cell counts relied on the amplification of reference gene primers. Sequenced by immunoSEQ multiplex PCR; TCRdb stores in-frame clones only, minus some. The DNA was the basis for D and trimming; V, J and clone size are from that table. The repertoire holds 90,000 to 100,000 clones, approximately 81% seen once, with 9.5% to 12% in the top ten. Sample: peripheral blood. The source is a woman older than 75 with acute or convalescent COVID-19.

CDR3 region: CASSPKGFVGNQPQHF. The CDR3 bases are TGTGCCAGCTCACCGAAGGGGTTTGTAGGCAATCAGCCCCAGCATTTT. The chain joins TRBV18 to TRBJ1-5, with D possibly matching TRBD1 (5 bases). The V gene's germline CDR1 is KGHSH and CDR2 LQKENI. V shed 3 bases and J shed 2 bases, with 14 bases lying between them. The CDR3 length is 16 residues.